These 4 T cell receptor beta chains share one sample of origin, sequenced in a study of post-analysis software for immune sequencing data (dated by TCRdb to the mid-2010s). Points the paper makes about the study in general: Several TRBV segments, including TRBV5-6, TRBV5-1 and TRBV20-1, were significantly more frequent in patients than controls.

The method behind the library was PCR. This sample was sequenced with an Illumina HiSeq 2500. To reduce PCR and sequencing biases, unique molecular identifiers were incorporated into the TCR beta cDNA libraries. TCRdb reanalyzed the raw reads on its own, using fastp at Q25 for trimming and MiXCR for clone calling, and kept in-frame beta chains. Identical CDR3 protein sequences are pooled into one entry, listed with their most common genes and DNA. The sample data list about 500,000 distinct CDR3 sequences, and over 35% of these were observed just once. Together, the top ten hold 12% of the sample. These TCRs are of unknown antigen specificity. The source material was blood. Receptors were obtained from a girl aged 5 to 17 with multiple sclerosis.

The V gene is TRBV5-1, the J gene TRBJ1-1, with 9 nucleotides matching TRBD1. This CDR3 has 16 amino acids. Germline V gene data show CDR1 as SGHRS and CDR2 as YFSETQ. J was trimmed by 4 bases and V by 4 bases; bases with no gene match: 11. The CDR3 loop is CASSPGQGTGGTEAFF. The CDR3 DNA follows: TGCGCCAGCAGCCCAGGACAGGGGACCGGGGGCACTGAAGCTTTCTTT.

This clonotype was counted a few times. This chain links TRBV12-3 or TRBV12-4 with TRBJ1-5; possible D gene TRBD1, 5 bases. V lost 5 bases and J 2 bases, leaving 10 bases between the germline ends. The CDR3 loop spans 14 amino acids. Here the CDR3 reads CASSRGEGNQPQHF. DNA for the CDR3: TGTGCCAGCAGTCGGGGGGAGGGCAATCAGCCCCAGCATTTT.

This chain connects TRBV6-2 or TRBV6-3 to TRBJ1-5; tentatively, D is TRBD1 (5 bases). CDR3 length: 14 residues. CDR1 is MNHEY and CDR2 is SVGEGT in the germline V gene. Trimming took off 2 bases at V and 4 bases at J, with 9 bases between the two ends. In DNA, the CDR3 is TGTGCCAGCAGTTACACGGGACTAAATCAGCCCCAGCATTTT. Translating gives CASSYTGLNQPQHF.

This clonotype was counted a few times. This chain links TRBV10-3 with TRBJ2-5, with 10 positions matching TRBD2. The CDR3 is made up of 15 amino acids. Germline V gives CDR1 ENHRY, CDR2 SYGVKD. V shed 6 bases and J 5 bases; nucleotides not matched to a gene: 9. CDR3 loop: CAISTGLAARETQYF. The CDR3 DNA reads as TGTGCCATCAGCACAGGACTAGCGGCCCGTGAGACCCAGTACTTC.